This T cell receptor (beta chain) was identified during a study of beta chain features in type 1 diabetes. V lost 6 bases, J lost 13 bases, and 12 bases stayed unmatched. The CDR3 runs 11 residues. CDR1 DFQATT and CDR2 SNEGSKA come from the germline V gene (reference sequence). As regards this clone: Its antigen is undetermined.

Notes on the study in general: There was a moderate but significant shortening of TCRB CDR3s in all four CD4+ subsets of Type 1 diabetes patients.

Expressed TCRB transcripts got sequenced, as all isolated RNA was reverse transcribed. The method was immunoSEQ multiplex PCR; TCRdb's version includes in-frame clones alone and lacks a portion of them. In the table there are almost 350,000 clones, roughly 9% of which are singletons. The sample comprised central memory CD4+ T cells from blood. This clonotype was sampled from a man younger than 45 with type 1 diabetes. V usage is TRBV20-1 and J usage is TRBJ2-7, with 7 positions matching TRBD1. The CDR3 loop is CSARDSLHLYF. In DNA, the CDR3 is TGCAGTGCCAGGGACAGCCTACACCTTTACTTC.